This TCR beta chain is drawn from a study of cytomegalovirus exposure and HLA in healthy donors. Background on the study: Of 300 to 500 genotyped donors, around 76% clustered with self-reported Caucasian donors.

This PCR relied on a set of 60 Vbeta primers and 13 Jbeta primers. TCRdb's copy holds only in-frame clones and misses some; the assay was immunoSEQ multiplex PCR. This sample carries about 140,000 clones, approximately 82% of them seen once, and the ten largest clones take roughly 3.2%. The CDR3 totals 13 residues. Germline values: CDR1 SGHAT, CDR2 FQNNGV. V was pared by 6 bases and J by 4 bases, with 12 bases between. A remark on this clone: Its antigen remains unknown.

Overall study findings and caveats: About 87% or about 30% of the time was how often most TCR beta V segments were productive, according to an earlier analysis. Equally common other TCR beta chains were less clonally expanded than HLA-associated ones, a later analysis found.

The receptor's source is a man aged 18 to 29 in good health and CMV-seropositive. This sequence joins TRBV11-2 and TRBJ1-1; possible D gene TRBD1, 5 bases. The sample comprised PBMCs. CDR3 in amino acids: CASSWGEVTEAFF. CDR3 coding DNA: TGTGCCAGCAGTTGGGGGGAGGTCACTGAAGCTTTCTTT.